This T cell receptor beta chain emerged from a study of blood T cells in healthy people across ages. About the research overall: Template switching picked up about one barcoded beta molecule for each two T cells.

Primed by a sample-barcoded 5' primer and a J-beta primer mix, a second PCR proceeded for roughly 7 to 12 cycles. TCRdb fed the 5' RACE reads into MiXCR, producing one record per CDR3 protein. Of around 1.5 million distinct CDR3 sequences listed, approximately 42% were seen once; the top ten hold roughly 7.7%. Donors gave 8 to 10 milliliters of peripheral blood apiece. The authors isolated at least 6.5 million PBMCs per sample. Total RNA was isolated from each sample in quantities of at least 5 micrograms. The source of this sequence is a woman younger than 35 in good health. Sequencing was done on a sample of blood.

CDR3 DNA sequence: TGTGCCAGCAGTGAATGGGGCAGGGGTACCGGGGAGCTGTTTTTT. Protein sequence: CASSEWGRGTGELFF. The V gene is TRBV25-1, the J gene TRBJ2-2; possible D gene TRBD1, 6 bases. V shed 1 base and J shed 5 bases, with 11 bases lying between them. The CDR3 spans 15 residues. CDR1 MGHDK and CDR2 SYGVNS come from the germline V gene.